Below are 32 T cell receptor beta chains sequenced from a single sample in a study of quantifying T cell responses using KT2 cells. Study details: cDNA was made from DNase-treated RNA using alpha and beta constant primers.

The cDNA 3' end received a ligated oligonucleotide with a UMI. The first PCR ran roughly 4 cycles with an equimolar RC1.1 and RC1.2 beta primer mix. TCRdb used MiXCR to reprocess the UMI-ligation and nested PCR reads, holding one entry per CDR3 protein. The data contain under 35,000 distinct CDR3 sequences, about 7.1% of them singletons. The sample comprised PBMCs spiked with cells of the T cell clone KT2. These receptors originate from a human donor.

This clonotype appeared many times. The rearrangement uses TRBV11-2 and TRBJ2-1; 8 bases fit TRBD2. The germline V gene encodes CDR1 SGHAT and CDR2 FQNNGV. CDR3 length: 15 amino acids. Trimming cost V 2 bases and J 6 bases; bases outside gene matches: 6. CDR3 DNA sequence: TGTGCCAGCAGCTTACACCGGGGGGGCCTCAATGAGCAGTTCTTC. Encoded protein: CASSLHRGGLNEQFF.

The V gene is TRBV12-3 or TRBV12-4, the J gene TRBJ2-5, with 7 bases matching TRBD1. J was trimmed by 7 bases and V by 4 bases; bases with no gene match: 15. The CDR3 spans 16 residues. In DNA form, the CDR3 reads TGTGCCAGCAGTTCGACTTCAGGGGGTCCTGTTGGGACCCAGTACTTC. Residues: CASSSTSGGPVGTQYF.

This clonotype was observed a few times. The genes are TRBV7-6 and TRBJ2-7; D possibly uses TRBD1 or TRBD2 (5 bases each). Germline V CDR1 and CDR2: SGHVS, FNYEAQ. The CDR3 covers 15 residues. V was pared by 5 bases and J by 0 bases, with 14 bases between. The CDR3 DNA reads TGTGCCAGCAGCCCCGGGACGGAGGCCTCCTACGAGCAGTACTTC. Its translation: CASSPGTEASYEQYF.

This clonotype occurred many times. The chain couples TRBV3-1 to TRBJ1-5; no reliable D call. Germline-derived CDR1 and CDR2 are LGHDT and YNNKEL (reference sequence). The CDR3 consists of 15 residues. V was pared by 4 bases and J by 1 base, with 11 bases between. The CDR3 DNA is TGTGCCAGCAGCCCCCGACTGAGGAGCAATCAGCCCCAGCATTTT. It specifies CASSPRLRSNQPQHF.

The rearrangement links TRBV7-2 to TRBJ2-1, with 10 bases aligning to TRBD1. The CDR3 extends over 16 amino acids. Trimming took 4 bases from V and 7 from J; bases not matched to a gene: 10. Germline CDR1 SGHTA, CDR2 FQGNSA. The CDR3 DNA sequence: TGTGCCAGCAGCTACATCCGGGACAGGGGCAGGAATGAGCAGTTCTTC. Encoded protein: CASSYIRDRGRNEQFF.

The V gene is TRBV5-1, the J gene TRBJ2-7, with unresolved D. The V end lost 2 bases, the J end lost 3 bases, and 9 bases lay between the germline ends. Germline CDR1 and CDR2: SGHRS and YFSETQ. The CDR3 totals 13 residues. The CDR3 nucleotides are TGCGCCAGCAGCTTATGGACGGGCTACGAGCAGTACTTC. Encoded protein: CASSLWTGYEQYF.

This clonotype is classed as medium-sized. The chain carries TRBV6-1 and TRBJ2-7; TRBD1 is a possible D gene (6 bases). Germline V gene sequence: CDR1 MNHNS, CDR2 SASEGT. This CDR3 comprises 14 residues. V lost 6 bases, J lost 3 bases, and 15 bases lay in between. The CDR3 here is CASSTQGGSYEQYF. The CDR3 coding sequence is TGTGCCAGCAGCACACAGGGTGGGAGCTACGAGCAGTACTTC.

This clonotype was seen a few times. The chain joins TRBV30 to TRBJ1-6; D gene unclear. Germline V gene data show CDR1 as GTSNPN and CDR2 as SVGIG (reference sequence). Trimming took 0 bases from V and 8 from J, leaving 11 bases between them. This CDR3 is 14 amino acids long. DNA of the CDR3: TGTGCCTGGAGTGTAAACTTACGAGATTCACCCCTCCACTTT. Translating gives CAWSVNLRDSPLHF.

In its sample, this clonotype was seen many times. The chain combines TRBV19 with TRBJ1-5, with 8 bases aligning to TRBD1. Germline V gene data show CDR1 as LNHDA and CDR2 as SQIVND (reference sequence). The CDR3 spans 14 residues. V shed 6 bases and J 2 bases; nucleotides not matched to a gene: 3. The CDR3 sequence is CASSSTGGNQPQHF. CDR3 nucleotides: TGTGCCAGTAGCTCGACAGGGGGCAATCAGCCCCAGCATTTT.

The sample holds many counts of this clonotype. The DNA of the CDR3 is TGTGCCAGCTCACCGTCGACAGGGTCGATGAACACTGAAGCTTTCTTT. Translation gives CASSPSTGSMNTEAFF. The chain is built from TRBV18 and TRBJ1-1; 7 nucleotides agree with TRBD1. CDR1 is KGHSH and CDR2 is LQKENI in the germline V gene. The CDR3 runs to 16 residues. V lost 3 bases to trimming and J lost 0 bases; unmatched junction nucleotides: 7.

This clonotype was detected a few times. This chain uses TRBV4-1 with TRBJ2-1, with 10 bases lining up with TRBD2. CDR1 is MGHRA and CDR2 is YSYEKL in the germline V gene. The CDR3 spans 16 residues. V lost 0 bases and J lost 6; bases outside the gene matches: 5. The CDR3 sequence is CASSQEPAGGLNEQFF. The CDR3 nucleotides are TGCGCCAGCAGCCAAGAGCCAGCGGGGGGGCTCAATGAGCAGTTCTTC.

This chain uses TRBV18 with TRBJ2-3; perhaps D is TRBD1 or TRBD2 (5 bases each). Germline V lookup: CDR1 KGHSH, CDR2 LQKENI. V was pared by 6 bases and J by 6 bases, with 16 bases between. The CDR3 loop spans 14 amino acids. In nucleotides, the CDR3 is TGTGCCAGCTCCCGAGGGACGGTCACCGATACGCAGTATTTT. Translated, it gives CASSRGTVTDTQYF. The full variable domain, its missing parts supplied by reference TRBV18 and TRBJ2-3, is NAGVMQNPRHLVRRRGQEARLRCSPMKGHSHVYWYRQLPEEGLKFMVYLQKENIIDESGMPKERFSAEFPKEGPSILRIQQVVRGDSAAYFCASSRGTVTDTQYFGPGTRLTVL.

About this clonotype itself: Since a much larger clone is just one base distant, this may be a read error. This chain links TRBV12-3 or TRBV12-4 with TRBJ1-1, with D uncertain. CDR3 length: 14 residues. The V and J ends lost 4 bases and 0 bases respectively, with 9 bases between them. The CDR3 reads CASSYGFMNTEAFF. The CDR3 bases are TGTGCCAGCAGTTACGGGTTCATGAACACTGAAGCTTTCTTT.

This clonotype turned up a few times. This sequence joins TRBV4-1 and TRBJ2-5; weak D call: TRBD2 (6 bases). The CDR3 runs to 13 residues. V lost 0 bases to trimming and J lost 7 bases, with 9 bases between them. Per the germline V gene, CDR1 is MGHRA and CDR2 is YSYEKL. CDR3 loop: CASSQEIGRTQYF. The CDR3 DNA is TGCGCCAGCAGCCAAGAAATCGGGAGGACCCAGTACTTC.

This clonotype was observed at least ten times. The gene calls are TRBV20-1 and TRBJ1-1, with D perhaps matching TRBD1 (5 bases). The CDR3 totals 14 residues. The germline V gene encodes CDR1 DFQATT and CDR2 SNEGSKA (reference sequence). The V end lost 6 bases, the J end lost 4 bases, and 18 bases lay between the germline ends. The CDR3 DNA reads TGCAGTGCCTACGGGGGGGAAGGAGTCACTGAAGCTTTCTTT. Residues: CSAYGGEGVTEAFF.

This clonotype was observed at least ten times. Compared with germline, one end of the junction differs, possibly owing to a read error. The CDR3 reads CASSPGEGSLHGHTF. The CDR3 DNA sequence: TGTGCCAGCTCACCGGGGGAGGGGAGCTTGCATGGCCACACCTTC. The J gene is TRBJ1-2, the V gene TRBV18; D possibly corresponds to TRBD1 (5 bases). From germline, CDR1 is KGHSH and CDR2 LQKENI. The CDR3 consists of 15 residues.

This clonotype was seen a few times. The CDR3 DNA reads TGTGCCAGCAGCTCCCCCCGCGGCTCGTCAGAAATCTCCTACAATGAGCAGTTCTTC. This gives the protein CASSSPRGSSEISYNEQFF. This sequence joins TRBV7-9 and TRBJ2-1; D gene uncertain. V dropped 4 bases and J dropped 0 bases, with 22 bases sitting between them. The CDR3 length is 19 residues. Germline CDR1 is SEHNR and CDR2 is FQNEAQ (reference sequence).

This clonotype was seen repeatedly, ten times or more. The rearrangement joins TRBV10-2 to TRBJ2-2; no definite D call. This CDR3 is 14 amino acids long. V was trimmed by 8 bases and J by 5 bases, leaving 15 bases between them. CDR1 and CDR2 (germline): WSHSY, SAAADI. The CDR3, as DNA: TGCGCCAGCCATAGCAACAGCCAGACCGGGGAGCTGTTTTTT. Amino acid sequence: CASHSNSQTGELFF.

The gene calls are TRBV7-8 and TRBJ2-1; tentatively, D is TRBD1 (6 bases). The CDR3 length is 16 residues. V was trimmed by 5 bases and J by 4 bases, leaving 18 bases between them. CDR1 SGHVS and CDR2 FQNEAQ come from the germline V gene. For the CDR3, the DNA is TGTGCCAGCAGCAACCATCGGACAGTCTCATACAATGAGCAGTTCTTC. Its translation is CASSNHRTVSYNEQFF.

The rearrangement joins TRBV20-1 to TRBJ2-5; 7 bases fit TRBD1. CDR1 is DFQATT and CDR2 is SNEGSKA in the germline V gene (reference sequence). The length of the CDR3 is 13 residues. With 6 bases clipped from V and 4 bases from J, the junction kept 8 bases outside the gene matches. The CDR3 coding sequence is TGCAGTGCCCCTGGGACAGTTGGAGAGACCCAGTACTTC. Translating gives CSAPGTVGETQYF.

This clonotype was counted many times. The gene calls are TRBV6-5 and TRBJ1-2, with 9 positions matching TRBD1. Germline values: CDR1 MNHEY, CDR2 SVGAGI. Germline trimming cut 6 bases from V and 4 bases from J; bases unmatched to any gene: 12. The CDR3 contains 16 residues. The CDR3 loop is CASRQTGGIGGYGYTF. The CDR3, as DNA: TGTGCCAGCAGACAAACAGGGGGCATAGGGGGCTATGGCTACACCTTC.

As for this clonotype: A clone one base away is much larger, so this may be a read error. The rearrangement joins TRBV24-1 to TRBJ2-3; TRBD2 aligns across 7 bases. Germline V gives CDR1 KGHDR, CDR2 SFDVKD. The CDR3 covers 14 residues. CDR3 amino acids: CAPSRGREADTQYF. CDR3 nucleotides: TGTGCCCCCAGTCGAGGGAGGGAGGCAGATACGCAGTATTTT.

This clonotype was detected a few times. The chain couples TRBV10-2 to TRBJ2-7; no firm D call. The CDR3 sequence is 10 residues long. Trimming removed 7 bases from V and 5 bases from J, with 6 bases in between. The germline CDR1 and CDR2 sequences are WSHSY and SAAADI. This CDR3 reads CASKYNEQYF. As DNA, the CDR3 is TGCGCCAGCAAATATAACGAGCAGTACTTC.

This clonotype has more than one count but fewer than ten. The chain is built from TRBV4-2 and TRBJ2-3; tentative D call: TRBD1 (5 bases). CDR1 and CDR2 from the germline V gene are LGHNA and YNFKEQ. This CDR3 is built from 15 residues. Trimming removed 0 bases at V and 0 bases at J, with 7 bases between. In DNA, the CDR3 is TGTGCCAGCAGCCAAGACAGGGCTAGCACAGATACGCAGTATTTT. Residues: CASSQDRASTDTQYF.

This clonotype counts as medium-sized (0.01 to 0.1%). The V call is TRBV29-1, the J call TRBJ1-1; tentative D call: TRBD1 (5 bases). Germline V CDR1 and CDR2: SQVTM, ANQGSEA. The CDR3 sequence is 13 residues long. V lost 0 bases and J lost 10, with 15 bases in between. CDR3 region: CSVEDPTARGAFF. CDR3 DNA: TGCAGCGTTGAAGATCCAACAGCGAGGGGAGCTTTCTTT.

The table lists this clonotype with a few counts. The CDR3 region has the DNA TGTGCCAGCAGCCTCCCGGACACCCAAGAGACCCAGTACTTC. It encodes CASSLPDTQETQYF. The genes are TRBV12-3 or TRBV12-4 and TRBJ2-5, with D possibly TRBD1 on 5 matching bases. V lost 6 bases and J 1 base, leaving 12 bases between the germline ends. The CDR3 loop spans 14 amino acids.

This chain connects TRBV6-6 to TRBJ1-5; D ambiguous. CDR3 length equals 11 residues. Trimming left V 10 bases short and J 0 bases short, with 4 bases between. Germline CDR1 is MNHNY and CDR2 is SVGAGI (reference sequence). The CDR3: CATGSNQPQHF. CDR3 coding DNA: TGTGCCACGGGTAGCAATCAGCCCCAGCATTTT.

This clonotype was picked up many times. The chain employs TRBV28 and TRBJ1-2; D is unclear. V dropped 4 bases and J dropped 5 bases, with 5 bases sitting between them. Germline lookup yields CDR1 MDHEN and CDR2 SYDVKM. This CDR3 region has 11 residues. CDR3 in amino acids: CASSSEYGYTF. The CDR3 coding sequence is TGTGCCAGCAGTTCGGAATATGGCTACACCTTC.

This clonotype has ten or more counts. The CDR3 sequence is CASSGGTSGIRADTQYF. CDR3 bases: TGTGCCAGCAGTGGGGGGACTAGCGGGATCAGGGCAGATACGCAGTATTTT. This chain links TRBV2 with TRBJ2-3, with TRBD2 matching over 13 bases. Unmatched junction bases numbered 8, after V lost 4 bases and J lost 4 bases. The length of the CDR3 is 17 residues. CDR1 is SNHLY and CDR2 is FYNNEI in the germline V gene.

This clonotype was found many times. The chain couples TRBV5-1 to TRBJ2-7; TRBD2 matches 14 bases. Germline V gene lookup returns CDR1 SGHRS and CDR2 YFSETQ. This CDR3 comprises 16 residues. After removal of 2 bases from V and 2 bases from J, the junction contained 3 bases not matched to a gene. The CDR3 sequence is CASSFRTSGRPYEQYF. The CDR3 region has the DNA TGCGCCAGCAGCTTCCGGACTAGCGGGAGGCCCTACGAGCAGTACTTC.

This clonotype appeared many times. The junction departs from germline at one end; a sequencing error may be responsible. The V and J genes are TRBV5-5 and TRBJ1-1; 8 bases map to TRBD1. The CDR3 totals 14 residues. Per the germline V gene, CDR1 is SGHKS and CDR2 is YYEKEE (reference sequence). CDR3 protein: CASSPTGGNAEAFF. CDR3 nucleotides: TGTGCCAGCAGCCCTACAGGGGGGAACGCTGAAGCTTTCTTT.

The sample holds many counts of this clonotype. The chain links TRBV5-1 to TRBJ2-1, with D possibly matching TRBD2 (6 bases). CDR3 size: 17 residues. Per the germline V gene, CDR1 is SGHRS and CDR2 is YFSETQ. The V and J ends lost 3 bases and 0 bases respectively, with 16 bases between them. CDR3 DNA sequence: TGCGCCAGCAGCTCATCTAGCGCCAATAGCTCCTACAATGAGCAGTTCTTC. Translating gives CASSSSSANSSYNEQFF.